This T cell receptor (beta chain) was sequenced in a study of Ad26.COV2.S vaccination and SARS-CoV-2 variants. The wider study: Intramuscular Ad26.COV2.S at 5x10^10 or 1x10^11 viral particles. Regarding the study as a whole: Compared with placebo recipients, vaccine recipients had higher spike-specific TCR breadth.

As concerns this clone: Its antigen is not identified.

Treatment indicated: around 19 received Ad26.COV2.S at low or high dose, single or two shots; several received placebo; per-sample allocation not given. Collection of the samples took place on day 63 after the first injection of vaccine or placebo. Ad26.COV2.S expressed prefusion-stabilized spike from the original Wuhan strain. Assay used: immunoSEQ multiplex PCR; TCRdb lists only in-frame clones, some missing. The repertoire includes some 250,000 clones, around 89% of them detected once, and around 10% sits in the top ten. Trimming took off 0 bases at V and 3 bases at J, with 18 bases between the two ends. The CDR3 covers 17 residues. The germline CDR1 and CDR2 sequences are SGHDT and YYEEEE.

The TCR sequence derives from a person aged 18-60 years who received the Ad26.COV2.S COVID-19 vaccine or a placebo. This chain joins TRBV5-6 and TRBJ1-1; D unresolved. The sequences come from peripheral blood, collected in a trial of Ad26.COV2.S vaccine versus placebo. The CDR3 DNA follows: TGTGCCAGCAGCTTGGCCGGCCTTACTGGGGAGGACACTGAAGCTTTCTTT. Protein sequence: CASSLAGLTGEDTEAFF.